A selection of T cell receptor beta chains follows, all from one sample in a study of beta chain features in type 1 diabetes. Libraries were prepared by immunoSEQ multiplex PCR; TCRdb keeps only in-frame clonotypes and omits some of them. The data show about 620,000 clones, about a sixth seen once. Material: naive CD4+ T cells from blood. These TCRs come from a man younger than 30 in good health. Each CDR3 is given with its conserved first and last residue. A D gene is named only where the DNA matches it firmly. Size tells how often a clone was seen (once, few, many) or the class of an expanded clone, and some rows leave it out.

-	TRBJ1-1	TRBV9	-	TGTGCCAGCAGCGTAGATAGTGGGACTGAAGCTTTCTTT	CASSVDSGTEAFF
-	TRBJ2-7	TRBV18	-	TGTGCCAGCTCACCCTCTCGACAGGCGATCTACTACGAGCAGTACTTC	CASSPSRQAIYYEQYF
-	TRBJ1-2	TRBV7-2	once	TGTGCCAGCAGAACTCCCCCCATGCGGGTCCGTGCCTATGGCTACACCTTC	CASRTPPMRVRAYGYTF
-	TRBJ1-5	TRBV27	few	TGTGCCAGCAGTTTAAGGGGTATCCAGCCCCAGCATTTT	CASSLRGIQPQHF
TRBD2	TRBJ2-1	TRBV9	-	TGTGCCAGCAGCGTAGCTAGCGGGAGGGACTACAATGAGCAGTTCTTC	CASSVASGRDYNEQFF
-	TRBJ2-1	TRBV9	-	TGTGCCAGCAGCGTAGCCAGTGAGCAGTTCTTC	CASSVASEQFF
TRBD1	TRBJ2-7	TRBV28	-	TGTGCCAGCAGATCGACAGGGGTATCCTACGAGCAGTACTTC	CASRSTGVSYEQYF
-	TRBJ2-1	TRBV28	many	TGTGCCAGCGGCTTGGGCTATGAGCAGTTCTTC	CASGLGYEQFF
-	TRBJ2-1	TRBV6-6	few	TGTGCCAGCAGTGAGGGGTGGAACTCCTACAATGAGCAGTTCTTC	CASSEGWNSYNEQFF
TRBD2	TRBJ2-1	TRBV6-4	few	TGTGCCAGCAGTCTAGCGGGAGGAAGGAGTGAGCAGTTCTTC	CASSLAGGRSEQFF
-	TRBJ2-1	TRBV27	few	TGTGCCAGCAGTCGGAAACAGTACAATGAGCAGTTCTTC	CASSRKQYNEQFF
TRBD1	TRBJ1-2	TRBV5-4	-	TGTGCCAGCAGCATCTGGACAGGGAGTTCTAATGGCTACACCTTC	CASSIWTGSSNGYTF
TRBD1	TRBJ1-3	TRBV5-4	-	TGTGCCAGCAGCTCCGGACAGGGCTCTGGAAACACCATATATTTT	CASSSGQGSGNTIYF
-	TRBJ2-1	TRBV6-6	few	TGTGCCAGCAGTCCCGGGTTTAGCCGAGGTGAGCAGTTCTTC	CASSPGFSRGEQFF
TRBD1	TRBJ2-7	TRBV2	-	TGTGCCAGCAGCCTAGATAGGACAGGACCTTTCTACGAGCAGTACTTC	CASSLDRTGPFYEQYF
-	TRBJ2-2	TRBV15	few	TGTGCCACCAGCAGGGACCATACCCCCACCGGGGAGCTGTTTTTT	CATSRDHTPTGELFF
-	TRBJ1-2	TRBV6-6	-	TGTGCCAGTGGACTGGGTAACTATGGCTACACCTTC	CASGLGNYGYTF
TRBD1	TRBJ1-3	TRBV27	-	TGTGCCAGCAGTACACTGGGGACAGGGGCTGGAAACACCATATATTTT	CASSTLGTGAGNTIYF
-	TRBJ2-7	TRBV15	-	TGTGCCACCAGCAGTGGGCTGACTAGTCACTACGAGCAGTACTTC	CATSSGLTSHYEQYF
TRBD1	TRBJ1-1	TRBV29-1	-	TGCAGCGCCTACAGGGGAGGGATGAACACTGAAGCTTTCTTT	CSAYRGGMNTEAFF
-	TRBJ2-7	TRBV27	-	TGTGCCAGTCGGCATTCCTACGAGCAGTACTTC	CASRHSYEQYF
-	TRBJ2-3	TRBV19	few	TGTGCCAGTAGTCCGGGGGGCACAGATACGCAGTATTTT	CASSPGGTDTQYF
TRBD2	TRBJ2-1	TRBV5-1	-	TGCGCCAGCCCCCCGGGCGGGGGGCAAGTAACCTACAATGAGCAGTTCTTC	CASPPGGGQVTYNEQFF
TRBD1	TRBJ1-1	TRBV19	-	TGTGCCAGTTCTCAGGGACAGGGTATGAACACTGAAGCTTTCTTT	CASSQGQGMNTEAFF
TRBD2	TRBJ2-1	TRBV18	-	TGTGCCAGCTCACCGTTCCGATTGAGACTAGCGGGAGGCTGGCAGTTCTTC	CASSPFRLRLAGGWQFF
-	TRBJ2-1	TRBV29-1	-	TGCAGCGTTGAACGGCGTTCCTACAATGAGCAGTTCTTC	CSVERRSYNEQFF
TRBD2	TRBJ2-7	TRBV4-2	-	TGTGCCAGCAGCCAAGATAGGGCAGGGTCAAGCGGGAGCTCCTACGAGCAGTACTTC	CASSQDRAGSSGSSYEQYF
-	TRBJ2-5	TRBV21-1	few	TGTGCCAGCAGCAAAGCGACCGAACCACCCAAAGAGACCCAGTACTTC	CASSKATEPPKETQYF
TRBD1	TRBJ2-7	TRBV5-4	few	TGTGCCAGCAGCCCAGGACAGGGCCCCGAGCAGTACTTC	CASSPGQGPEQYF
TRBD2	TRBJ2-1	TRBV6-5	-	TGTGCCAGCAGTAAGGGACTAGCCACTCGGGGTGAGCAGTTCTTC	CASSKGLATRGEQFF
-	TRBJ1-1	TRBV7-2	-	TGTGCCAGCAGCTTGTCAGGCGCCGTGAACACTGAAGCTTTCTTT	CASSLSGAVNTEAFF
-	TRBJ2-7	TRBV27	-	TGTGCCAGCAGTTTATTGCGGGGAGCCTACGAGCAGTACTTC	CASSLLRGAYEQYF
-	TRBJ2-2	TRBV7-3	-	TGTGCCAGCAGCCCGGCGGCAGCTGCCGGGGAGCTGTTTTTT	CASSPAAAAGELFF
-	TRBJ2-3	TRBV7-9	-	TGTGCCAGCAGCGGGGGACAATATAGCACAGATACGCAGTATTTT	CASSGGQYSTDTQYF